A single sample gave rise to the 32 T cell receptor beta chains below, sequenced in a study of identical twins. TCRdb recomputed calls from the 5' RACE reads with MiXCR, one row per CDR3 protein. The sample lists roughly 200,000 distinct CDR3 sequences, approximately 15% occurring once. A further study also used this sample, focusing on T cells expressing NK-cell markers.

Specimen: CD8+ T cells sorted from blood. These receptors were taken from a woman younger than 35 in good health.

This clonotype came up a few times. The V and J genes are TRBV20-1 and TRBJ1-4; the D is unclear. This CDR3 spans 14 amino acids. Per germline, CDR1 DFQATT and CDR2 SNEGSKA (reference sequence). V was shortened by 1 base and J by 0 bases, with 6 bases between the two germline ends. Written as DNA, the CDR3 is TGCAGTGCTAGAGTCTCTGCAACTAATGAAAAACTGTTTTTT. Its translation: CSARVSATNEKLFF.

This clonotype has more than one count but fewer than ten. The J gene is TRBJ2-3, the V gene TRBV3-1, with 9 bases lining up with TRBD2. The J segment lost 0 bases and the V segment lost 0 bases, leaving 13 bases of the junction unmatched. The CDR3 covers 20 residues. Germline values: CDR1 LGHDT, CDR2 YNNKEL (reference sequence). For the CDR3, the DNA is TGTGCCAGCAGCCAAGAACGGGGACTAGCAGTCCCCCTCAGCACAGATACGCAGTATTTT. Translating gives CASSQERGLAVPLSTDTQYF.

Comments on this clonotype: A much bigger clone sits one base away, suggesting this may be a read error. The CDR3 DNA is TGTGCCAGCAGCTTCGTAAGCTGGGAGGTCAATGAGCAGTTCTTC. Amino acid sequence: CASSFVSWEVNEQFF. This chain connects TRBV7-9 to TRBJ2-1, with D possibly TRBD2 on 6 matching bases. The CDR3 consists of 15 residues. The V gene lost 3 bases and the J gene lost 6 bases, with 15 bases spanning the gap. CDR1 SEHNR and CDR2 FQNEAQ come from the germline V gene (reference sequence).

The chain employs TRBV7-9 and TRBJ2-7; tentative D call: TRBD2 (6 bases). Germline-derived CDR1 and CDR2 are SEHNR and FQNEAQ (reference sequence). V gave up 5 bases and J gave up 3 bases, with 20 bases separating them. The CDR3 spans 16 residues. CDR3 bases: TGTGCCAGCAGCCCTACGTCGGCGGGACTGTTCTACGAGCAGTACTTC. Its protein is CASSPTSAGLFYEQYF.

This clonotype was seen more than once but under ten times. The rearrangement joins TRBV7-9 to TRBJ2-7, with D perhaps matching TRBD1 (6 bases). This CDR3 comprises 16 residues. Trimming cost V 5 bases and J 5 bases, with 22 bases left between them. Germline values: CDR1 SEHNR, CDR2 FQNEAQ (reference sequence). CDR3 region: CASSVVLPLGANEQYF. The CDR3 nucleotides are TGTGCCAGCAGCGTAGTACTACCCTTGGGGGCCAACGAGCAGTACTTC.

This chain links TRBV6-2 or TRBV6-3 with TRBJ2-3; D remains ambiguous. Trimming removed 4 bases from V and 10 bases from J, with 21 bases in between. This CDR3 is built from 15 residues. The V gene's germline CDR1 is MNHEY and CDR2 SVGEGT. The CDR3 DNA follows: TGTGCCAGCAGTTCTCCCGATCCTACCTGGGTTCCGCAGTATTTT. This gives the protein CASSSPDPTWVPQYF.

V usage is TRBV7-2 and J usage is TRBJ2-1, with no clear D. The V and J ends lost 2 bases and 0 bases respectively, with 8 bases between them. CDR1 is SGHTA, CDR2 FQGNSA, per germline. The CDR3 spans 15 residues. The CDR3 loop reads CASSLITASYNEQFF. The CDR3 DNA reads TGTGCCAGCAGCTTAATCACGGCCTCCTACAATGAGCAGTTCTTC.

The sample holds many counts of this clonotype. CDR3 in amino acids: CASGPDRTGLIEQFF. Written as DNA, the CDR3 is TGTGCCAGCGGGCCGGACAGAACGGGACTGATTGAGCAGTTCTTC. The chain uses TRBV25-1 and TRBJ2-1; TRBD1 or TRBD2 may be the D gene (6 bases each). The CDR3 is 15 residues long. Trimming stripped 8 bases from V and 9 bases from J, with 23 bases between. Germline V gene data show CDR1 as MGHDK and CDR2 as SYGVNS.

The rearrangement uses TRBV20-1 and TRBJ2-1; TRBD2 matches 11 bases. Germline V gene lookup returns CDR1 DFQATT and CDR2 SNEGSKA (reference sequence). Germline trimming cut 3 bases from V and 6 bases from J; bases unmatched to any gene: 1. This CDR3 contains 13 residues. CDR3 nucleotide sequence: TGCAGTGCTAGTAGCGGGAGGGCCAATGAGCAGTTCTTC. Translation: CSASSGRANEQFF.

Ten or more counts support this clonotype. This chain links TRBV25-1 with TRBJ2-2, with D perhaps given as TRBD1 or TRBD2 (6 bases each). Germline loops: CDR1 MGHDK, CDR2 SYGVNS. Trimming took 10 bases from V and 6 from J, leaving 15 bases between them. This CDR3 comprises 13 residues. The CDR3 protein is CATQWGAAGELFF. The CDR3 bases are TGTGCCACCCAATGGGGGGCCGCCGGGGAGCTGTTTTTT.

The table lists this clonotype with a few counts. The CDR3 protein is CASSPDRVGDTQYF. DNA for the CDR3: TGTGCCAGCAGCCCGGACAGGGTAGGGGATACGCAGTATTTT. The chain carries TRBV3-1 and TRBJ2-3; the match to TRBD1 covers 8 bases. The J segment lost 6 bases and the V segment lost 4 bases, leaving 6 bases of the junction unmatched. Germline CDR1 and CDR2: LGHDT and YNNKEL (reference sequence). CDR3 length: 14 residues.

The chain couples TRBV4-3 to TRBJ2-1, with a tentative D call TRBD2 (5 bases). Trimming pared 1 base from V and 3 bases from J, leaving 13 bases between. CDR1 LGHNA and CDR2 YSLEER come from the germline V gene. The CDR3 runs to 16 residues. The CDR3 nucleotides are TGCGCCAGCAGCCAAGGAAGGACTTCTTACTACAATGAGCAGTTCTTC. Its protein product is CASSQGRTSYYNEQFF.

The table lists this clonotype with many counts. The rearrangement uses TRBV12-3 or TRBV12-4 and TRBJ1-2; D remains unclear. The CDR3 loop spans 13 amino acids. V lost 1 base and J lost 8, with 11 bases in between. The CDR3 loop reads CASSLGAPDGYTF. The CDR3 DNA reads as TGTGCCAGCAGTTTAGGGGCGCCTGACGGCTACACCTTC.

This clonotype was detected ten times or more. V and J are TRBV9 and TRBJ2-2, with a possible D match to TRBD2 (7 bases). The length of the CDR3 is 16 residues. V gave up 2 bases and J gave up 0 bases, with 11 bases separating them. From germline, CDR1 is SGDLS and CDR2 YYNGEE. CDR3 nucleotides: TGTGCCAGCAGCGTTGGGGGGGGGCCGAACACCGGGGAGCTGTTTTTT. Encoded protein: CASSVGGGPNTGELFF.

This chain links TRBV12-3 or TRBV12-4 with TRBJ2-7, with 8 bases identical to TRBD1. The CDR3 has 15 residues. With V trimmed by 10 bases and J by 6 bases, 17 bases remained unmatched. In nucleotides, the CDR3 is TGTGCCATCGCCTCCCGGGACAGGACCTTGGGCGAGCAGTACTTC. Amino acid sequence: CAIASRDRTLGEQYF.

The chain has TRBV25-1 and TRBJ2-1; 11 bases align to TRBD2. This CDR3 region has 14 residues. The J segment lost 10 bases and the V segment lost 4 bases, leaving 6 bases of the junction unmatched. Germline V gives CDR1 MGHDK, CDR2 SYGVNS. CDR3 in amino acids: CASSGSGRANEQFF. The CDR3 nucleotides are TGTGCCAGCAGTGGTAGCGGGAGGGCCAACGAGCAGTTCTTC.

This clonotype was detected a few times. The chain recombines TRBV27 with TRBJ2-2; 11 nucleotides line up with TRBD2. With V trimmed by 5 bases and J by 6 bases, 5 bases remained unmatched. Germline V gene data show CDR1 as MNHEY and CDR2 as SMNVEV (reference sequence). This CDR3 comprises 15 residues. DNA for the CDR3: TGTGCCAGCAGTATGCCGGGACTAGCGGCCGGGGAGCTGTTTTTT. Amino acid sequence: CASSMPGLAAGELFF.

The rearrangement joins TRBV11-2 to TRBJ2-2; the match to TRBD2 covers 9 bases. The CDR3 is 17 amino acids. The ends lost 2 bases at V and 5 bases at J; junction bases unmatched: 9. Germline loops: CDR1 SGHAT, CDR2 FQNNGV. In DNA form, the CDR3 reads TGTGCCAGCAGCTTATTTGGCGGGGGGGCATGGACCGGGGAGCTGTTTTTT. This gives the protein CASSLFGGGAWTGELFF.

This clonotype was seen only a few times. The chain employs TRBV9 and TRBJ2-3, with 9 bases lining up with TRBD2. Trimming cost V 3 bases and J 3 bases; bases outside gene matches: 5. CDR3 length: 15 amino acids. The germline V gene has CDR1 SGDLS and CDR2 YYNGEE. The CDR3 region has the DNA TGTGCCAGCAGCGACCTAGCGGGGTGGACAGATACGCAGTATTTT. Translated: CASSDLAGWTDTQYF.

This clonotype has a count of ten or more. The chain couples TRBV20-1 to TRBJ1-6; tentatively, D is TRBD1 (5 bases). This CDR3 comprises 15 residues. CDR1 is DFQATT, CDR2 SNEGSKA, per germline (reference sequence). Trimming shortened V by 0 bases and J by 8 bases, and 14 bases separated the two germline ends. CDR3 in DNA: TGCAGTGCTAGAGATCCGGGGGATTGGGATTCACCCCTCCACTTT. This codes for CSARDPGDWDSPLHF.

This clonotype has a handful of counts. The DNA of the CDR3 is TGCGCCAGCAGTAGGACAGGGAAGATTTATCGAGCAGATACGCAGTATTTT. This encodes CASSRTGKIYRADTQYF. The V and J genes are TRBV10-2 and TRBJ2-3, with TRBD1 matching 8 bases. The junction had 14 bases not matched to a gene; V was cut back by 5 bases and J by 4 bases. The CDR3 runs to 17 residues. Looked up from germline, CDR1 is WSHSY and CDR2 is SAAADI.

This chain links TRBV6-2 or TRBV6-3 with TRBJ2-4, with 7 bases matching TRBD1. CDR3 length: 20 amino acids. Germline CDR1 and CDR2: MNHEY and SVGEGT. V trimming: 0 bases; J trimming: 2 bases; junction bases outside the gene matches: 16. DNA for the CDR3: TGTGCCAGCAGTTACTCTTATTTTGGGTACAGGGGCGCAACCAAAAACATTCAGTACTTC. This sequence encodes CASSYSYFGYRGATKNIQYF.

In its sample, this clonotype was seen a few times. This rearrangement joins TRBV10-2 to TRBJ1-2, with 9 bases aligning to TRBD1. V lost 3 bases and J lost 4; bases outside the gene matches: 3. Germline values: CDR1 WSHSY, CDR2 SAAADI. The CDR3 is 14 amino acids. CDR3 sequence: CASSEDRGGYGYTF. As DNA, the CDR3 is TGCGCCAGCAGTGAAGACAGGGGGGGCTATGGCTACACCTTC.

V is TRBV29-1 and J is TRBJ2-1, with D possibly TRBD2 on 5 matching bases. Germline CDR1 is SQVTM and CDR2 is ANQGSEA. V was clipped by 7 bases and J by 10 bases, with 23 bases between them. CDR3 length: 14 residues. In nucleotides, the CDR3 is TGCAGCGCCGCGGCCCGTGGGCTATGGAGGGAGCAGTTCTTC. Translating gives CSAAARGLWREQFF.

A few counts support this clonotype. The chain combines TRBV12-3 or TRBV12-4 with TRBJ2-2; 7 bases agree with TRBD2. The trim removed 6 bases at V and 12 bases at J, leaving 1 base unmatched. The CDR3 totals 10 residues. The CDR3 sequence is CASRRGKLFF. CDR3 coding DNA: TGTGCCAGCAGGCGGGGGAAGCTGTTTTTT.

This chain's CDR3 is CASSTALDTQYF. DNA of the CDR3: TGTGCCAGCAGCACAGCACTTGATACGCAGTATTTT. J is TRBJ2-3 and V is TRBV27; D is uncertain. The CDR3 has 12 residues. Germline CDR1 MNHEY, CDR2 SMNVEV (reference sequence). V was pared by 6 bases and J by 6 bases, with 10 bases between.

This clonotype came up many times. The rearrangement uses TRBV12-3 or TRBV12-4 and TRBJ2-2; D remains unclear. V was clipped by 4 bases and J by 7 bases, with 7 bases between them. This CDR3 is built from 12 residues. The CDR3 sequence is CASSSPRGELFF. CDR3 nucleotides: TGTGCCAGCAGTTCCCCCCGCGGGGAGCTGTTTTTT.

This clonotype showed up just a few times. The chain uses TRBV7-2 and TRBJ2-1; 7 bases fit TRBD2. The germline V gene encodes CDR1 SGHTA and CDR2 FQGNSA. With V trimmed by 3 bases and J by 2 bases, 10 bases remained unmatched. CDR3 length: 17 amino acids. The CDR3 nucleotides are TGTGCCAGCAGCTTTTTTCTAGCGGTTAACACCTACAATGAGCAGTTCTTC. It codes for CASSFFLAVNTYNEQFF.

This chain links TRBV4-3 with TRBJ2-4; 8 nucleotides match TRBD1. From germline, CDR1 is LGHNA and CDR2 YSLEER. The V gene end was trimmed by 6 bases and the J gene end by 4 bases; junction bases not matched to a gene: 11. There are 16 residues in the CDR3. The CDR3, as DNA: TGCGCCAGCAGTCTTGCCAGGACAGGGATTAAAAACATTCAGTACTTC. As protein: CASSLARTGIKNIQYF.

The V and J genes are TRBV3-1 and TRBJ2-1, with D tentatively TRBD2 (5 bases). The V gene lost 1 base and the J gene lost 8 bases, with 15 bases spanning the gap. CDR1 and CDR2 (germline): LGHDT, YNNKEL (reference sequence). CDR3 length equals 15 residues. The CDR3 spells CASSQVSSLAHEQFF. The CDR3, as DNA: TGTGCCAGCAGCCAAGTGTCTAGCCTAGCCCATGAGCAGTTCTTC.

This chain links TRBV13 with TRBJ2-2; D is unresolved. Germline CDR1 PRHDT, CDR2 FYEKMQ (reference sequence). The CDR3 is made up of 15 amino acids. V shed 3 bases and J shed 0 bases, with 8 bases lying between them. This CDR3 is CASSLTLTNTGELFF. In DNA, the CDR3 is TGTGCCAGCAGCTTGACTCTTACGAACACCGGGGAGCTGTTTTTT.

This clonotype is a singleton in its sample. The chain couples TRBV2 to TRBJ2-7; 10 bases are shared with TRBD2. The CDR3 sequence is 21 residues long. The ends lost 11 bases at V and 3 bases at J; junction bases unmatched: 31. Looked up from germline, CDR1 is SNHLY and CDR2 is FYNNEI. In nucleotides, the CDR3 is TGTGCCGCTGGCGGAAAGACCGGGACTAGCGTCCAGAGGCAAGGGAGCTACGAGCAGTACTTC. It yields the protein CAAGGKTGTSVQRQGSYEQYF.